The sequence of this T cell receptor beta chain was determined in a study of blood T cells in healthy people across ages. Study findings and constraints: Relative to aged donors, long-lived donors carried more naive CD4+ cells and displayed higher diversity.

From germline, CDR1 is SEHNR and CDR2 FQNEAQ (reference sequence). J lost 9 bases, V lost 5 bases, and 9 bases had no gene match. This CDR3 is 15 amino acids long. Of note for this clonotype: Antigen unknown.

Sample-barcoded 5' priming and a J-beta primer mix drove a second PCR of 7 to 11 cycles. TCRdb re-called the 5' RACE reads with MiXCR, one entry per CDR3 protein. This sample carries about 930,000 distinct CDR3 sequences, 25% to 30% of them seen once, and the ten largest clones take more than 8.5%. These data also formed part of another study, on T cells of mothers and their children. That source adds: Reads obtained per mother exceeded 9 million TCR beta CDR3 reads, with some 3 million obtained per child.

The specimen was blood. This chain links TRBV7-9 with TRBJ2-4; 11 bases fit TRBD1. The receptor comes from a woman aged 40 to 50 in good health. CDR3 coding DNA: TGTGCCAGCAGCACCGGACAGGGGGCGGGAGGCATTCAGTACTTC. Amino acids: CASSTGQGAGGIQYF.